The rows below give T cell receptor beta chains drawn from one sample of a study of identical twins. TCRdb redid the calling of the 5' RACE reads with MiXCR, one entry per CDR3 protein. The table shows 550,000 to 800,000 distinct CDR3 sequences, with about 7% occurring only once. These data were likewise used in another study, on yellow fever vaccine responses in identical twins.

Sequenced: PBMCs. The receptors come from a woman younger than 30 in good health. CDR3s leave out the opening cysteine and the closing phenylalanine or tryptophan.

j_gene: TRBJ2-5; v_gene: TRBV29-1; CDR3aa: SVDRGRETQY
j_gene: TRBJ2-6; v_gene: TRBV18; CDR3aa: ASSFGAGKGTGANVLT
j_gene: TRBJ2-1; v_gene: TRBV3-1; CDR3aa: ASSQGQGGYNEQF
j_gene: TRBJ2-3; v_gene: TRBV5-1; CDR3aa: ASSRLPIRTSGVGDTQY
j_gene: TRBJ1-5; v_gene: TRBV6-2/TRBV6-3; CDR3aa: ASSSRGAGNQPQH
j_gene: TRBJ2-3; v_gene: TRBV12-3/TRBV12-4; CDR3aa: ASTQDRLTQY
j_gene: TRBJ2-7; v_gene: TRBV7-9; CDR3aa: ASSLFSSPYEQY
j_gene: TRBJ2-3; v_gene: TRBV5-1; CDR3aa: ASNRLAAMGDTQY
j_gene: TRBJ1-6; v_gene: TRBV12-3/TRBV12-4; CDR3aa: ASSFKGSYNSPLH
j_gene: TRBJ2-5; v_gene: TRBV28; CDR3aa: ASTTRSQETQY
j_gene: TRBJ2-3; v_gene: TRBV9; CDR3aa: ASNGGTSTDTQY
j_gene: TRBJ2-3; v_gene: TRBV24-1; CDR3aa: ATSDFNRGSSTDTQY
j_gene: TRBJ1-6; v_gene: TRBV4-1; CDR3aa: TSSSRTGNSPLH
j_gene: TRBJ2-1; v_gene: TRBV29-1; CDR3aa: SARQDPSHEQF
j_gene: TRBJ1-1; v_gene: TRBV6-6; CDR3aa: ASGRSNTEAF
j_gene: TRBJ1-2; v_gene: TRBV11-2; CDR3aa: ASSAQGVGYGYT
j_gene: TRBJ2-1; v_gene: TRBV6-4; CDR3aa: ASSDSRIPGGGEQF
j_gene: TRBJ2-5; v_gene: TRBV4-2; CDR3aa: ASSQSADRQETQY
j_gene: TRBJ2-2; v_gene: TRBV12-3/TRBV12-4; CDR3aa: ASSPQGAGTGELF
j_gene: TRBJ1-2; v_gene: TRBV12-3/TRBV12-4; CDR3aa: ASSVQGANYGYT
j_gene: TRBJ2-6; v_gene: TRBV6-5; CDR3aa: ASSYSTQGAGANVLT
j_gene: TRBJ1-2; v_gene: TRBV12-3/TRBV12-4; CDR3aa: ASSRSPTGSYGYT
j_gene: TRBJ2-3; v_gene: TRBV7-6; CDR3aa: ASSFGTSTDTQY
j_gene: TRBJ1-3; v_gene: TRBV9; CDR3aa: ASSVTPGNTIY
j_gene: TRBJ2-3; v_gene: TRBV5-1; CDR3aa: ASSSGQGQDTQY
j_gene: TRBJ2-7; v_gene: TRBV7-5; CDR3aa: ISVSEASRRSSYEQY
j_gene: TRBJ2-4; v_gene: TRBV7-9; CDR3aa: ASSELAGKAKNIQY
j_gene: TRBJ1-6; v_gene: TRBV12-3/TRBV12-4; CDR3aa: ASSGMYNSPLH
j_gene: TRBJ1-6; v_gene: TRBV7-9; CDR3aa: ASSLDTTNSPLH
j_gene: TRBJ2-3; v_gene: TRBV12-3/TRBV12-4; CDR3aa: AFSLKRLAGATDTQY
j_gene: TRBJ2-2; v_gene: TRBV15; CDR3aa: AATSGITGELF
j_gene: TRBJ2-2; v_gene: TRBV7-6; CDR3aa: ASSLIKQGCTGELF
j_gene: TRBJ2-2; v_gene: TRBV5-1; CDR3aa: ASSLAGTANTGELF
j_gene: TRBJ1-1; v_gene: TRBV12-3/TRBV12-4; CDR3aa: ASSLGGAHTEAF
j_gene: TRBJ2-5; v_gene: TRBV7-9; CDR3aa: ASSLKASQEPQY
j_gene: TRBJ2-3; v_gene: TRBV12-3/TRBV12-4; CDR3aa: ASSLAGGSFTQY
j_gene: TRBJ1-6; v_gene: TRBV25-1; CDR3aa: ASSEFGQGSSPLH
j_gene: TRBJ1-1; v_gene: TRBV12-3/TRBV12-4; CDR3aa: ASSLGPTEAF
j_gene: TRBJ2-3; v_gene: TRBV11-3; CDR3aa: ASSSTTGLTDTQY
j_gene: TRBJ1-2; v_gene: TRBV7-9; CDR3aa: ASSLGGGYYGYT
j_gene: TRBJ2-4; v_gene: TRBV20-1; CDR3aa: SARDGGQGSIQY
j_gene: TRBJ1-2; v_gene: TRBV10-3; CDR3aa: AIEGTGEVGYT
j_gene: TRBJ2-3; v_gene: TRBV7-6; CDR3aa: ASNRGLAVGTDTQY
j_gene: TRBJ2-2; v_gene: TRBV29-1; CDR3aa: SVERPQPGGNTGELF
j_gene: TRBJ1-2; v_gene: TRBV29-1; CDR3aa: SVEDRGKRYGYT
j_gene: TRBJ2-3; v_gene: TRBV11-3; CDR3aa: ASSLEGTRPQY
j_gene: TRBJ2-7; v_gene: TRBV10-3; CDR3aa: AISESGLAGGSPEQY
j_gene: TRBJ2-3; v_gene: TRBV5-4; CDR3aa: ASSLVQGWDTQY
j_gene: TRBJ2-2; v_gene: TRBV29-1; CDR3aa: SVAGQGDTGELF
j_gene: TRBJ2-2; v_gene: TRBV6-5; CDR3aa: ASSYSINGRETGELF
j_gene: TRBJ1-1; v_gene: TRBV10-1; CDR3aa: ASSDGAPGTAF
j_gene: TRBJ2-1; v_gene: TRBV2; CDR3aa: ASSGRDSNEQF
j_gene: TRBJ2-2; v_gene: TRBV7-6; CDR3aa: ASSQPSGVTTGELF